Below are 14 T cell receptor beta chains sequenced from a single sample in a study of T cell repertoires in cytomegalovirus infection. Via MiXCR, TCRdb re-called the reads, giving one row per CDR3 protein. Here the sample spans 110,000 or so distinct CDR3 sequences, around 30% being singletons. Which antigens these TCRs recognize remains unknown. The source material was CD8+ T cells from cultured PBMCs, sampled from culture after CMV antigen stimulation. The receptors stem from a human donor in good health (CMV status not recorded). Some clones in this sample may be carry-over from other donors' samples.

This chain links TRBV3-1 with TRBJ2-7; D might be TRBD1 (5 bases). Trimming removed 2 bases from V and 5 bases from J, with 16 bases in between. CDR3 length equals 15 residues. CDR1 and CDR2 from the germline V gene are LGHDT and YNNKEL (reference sequence). The CDR3 is CASSQLMAGIHEQYF. CDR3 nucleotide sequence: TGTGCCAGCAGCCAATTAATGGCAGGGATCCACGAGCAGTACTTC.

There are many counts of this clonotype. The chain joins TRBV7-6 to TRBJ2-1; maybe TRBD1 (5 bases). Trimming took 2 bases from V and 5 from J, leaving 25 bases between them. This CDR3 has 19 residues. Germline CDR1 is SGHVS and CDR2 is FNYEAQ. The CDR3 DNA follows: TGTGCCAGCAGCTTAACTCCTCAGGGCGTTAACATTATTGACAATGAGCAGTTCTTC. Its translation: CASSLTPQGVNIIDNEQFF.

This clonotype came up a few times. The CDR3 DNA sequence: TGTGCCAGCAGCCAACCCCGGACAGGGGGCATCACCGGGGAGCTGTTTTTT. Translated, it gives CASSQPRTGGITGELFF. This chain links TRBV6-6 with TRBJ2-2; 11 bases align to TRBD1. This CDR3 has 17 amino acids. Germline loops: CDR1 MNHNY, CDR2 SVGAGI (reference sequence). V trimming: 6 bases; J trimming: 4 bases; junction bases outside the gene matches: 10.

A few counts support this clonotype. Its ends do not fully match the called genes, so a read error is possible. The V gene is TRBV11-2, the J gene TRBJ1-2; D unresolved. The CDR3 length is 14 residues. CDR1 and CDR2 (germline): SGHAT, FQNNGV. The CDR3 protein is CASSIEVTAGGYTF. DNA of the CDR3: TGTGCCAGCAGCATAGAGGTTACAGCGGGCGGCTACACCTTC. Full variable domain (outside the CDR3, taken from reference TRBV11-2 and TRBJ1-2): EAGVAQSPRYKIIEKRQSVAFWCNPISGHATLYWYQQILGQGPKLLIQFQNNGVVDDSQLPKDRFSAERLKGVDSTLKIQPAKLEDSAVYLCASSIEVTAGGYTFGSGTRLTVV.

Only a few counts were recorded for this clonotype. V and J are TRBV7-9 and TRBJ1-2, with D possibly being TRBD1 (6 bases). The CDR3 spans 16 residues. CDR1 SEHNR and CDR2 FQNEAQ come from the germline V gene (reference sequence). Trimming took 2 bases from V and 4 from J, leaving 17 bases between them. In nucleotides, the CDR3 is TGTGCCAGCAGCTTAAGTGGGGGCACCCGAATCTATGGCTACACCTTC. As protein: CASSLSGGTRIYGYTF.

The gene calls are TRBV29-1 and TRBJ1-2; no clear D gene. Per the germline V gene, CDR1 is SQVTM and CDR2 is ANQGSEA. The CDR3 runs 13 residues. Trimming removed 6 bases at V and 4 bases at J, with 15 bases between. The CDR3 is CSVPDRRGYGYTF. As DNA, the CDR3 is TGCAGCGTCCCCGATAGGCGAGGCTATGGCTACACCTTC.

The genes are TRBV19 and TRBJ2-7; perhaps TRBD2 as D (6 bases). Germline CDR1 LNHDA, CDR2 SQIVND (reference sequence). Between the trimmed V and J ends, which lost 6 bases and 7 bases, there was a span of 10 bases. The CDR3 extends over 11 amino acids. The CDR3 DNA is TGTGCCAGTAGGGAGGGGTCTGAGCAGTACTTC. It encodes CASREGSEQYF. Complete variable domain (other parts from reference TRBV19 and TRBJ2-7): DGGITQSPKYLFRKEGQNVTLSCEQNLNHDAMYWYRQDPGQGLRLIYYSQIVNDFQKGDIAEGYSVSREKKESFPLTVTSAQKNPTAFYLCASREGSEQYFGPGTRLTVT.

This chain connects TRBV7-1 to TRBJ2-1; 9 bases are a match to TRBD2. TRBV7-1 is reported as an ORF; its role is uncertain. CDR3 size: 15 residues. The ends lost 5 bases at V and 6 bases at J; junction bases unmatched: 8. CDR3 in amino acids: CASSTSGRHSNEQFF. Here the CDR3 DNA reads TGTGCCAGCAGCACTAGCGGGCGTCACTCCAATGAGCAGTTCTTC.

This clonotype was seen many times. V gene TRBV7-8 combines with J gene TRBJ1-5; D is uncertain. Germline CDR1 SGHVS, CDR2 FQNEAQ. CDR3 size: 12 residues. Deletions cut 4 bases from V and 4 bases from J, with 5 bases between. The CDR3 region is CASSSWNQPQHF. DNA of the CDR3: TGTGCCAGCAGCTCCTGGAATCAGCCCCAGCATTTT.

The CDR3 sequence: CATSRRTGGMGNIQYF. CDR3 sequence (DNA): TGTGCCACCAGCAGACGGACAGGGGGTATGGGGAACATTCAGTACTTC. The chain employs TRBV15 and TRBJ2-4, with 10 positions matching TRBD1. With 2 bases clipped from V and 7 bases from J, the junction kept 8 bases outside the gene matches. The CDR3 sequence is 16 residues long. Per germline, CDR1 LNHNV and CDR2 YYDKDF (reference sequence).

V is TRBV11-1 and J is TRBJ2-3; 9 nucleotides match TRBD1. Germline V CDR1 and CDR2: SGHAT, FQDESV (reference sequence). This CDR3 contains 17 residues. V shed 2 bases, J shed 2 bases, and the junction held 8 bases outside the gene matches. In DNA form, the CDR3 reads TGTGCCAGCAGCTTAAGAGCCGGGACAGGGTACACAGATACGCAGTATTTT. Translation: CASSLRAGTGYTDTQYF.

The chain recombines TRBV27 with TRBJ2-1; tentatively, D is TRBD2 (5 bases). V was clipped by 6 bases and J by 2 bases, with 14 bases between them. CDR3 size: 15 residues. Germline assignment: CDR1 MNHEY and CDR2 SMNVEV (reference sequence). The CDR3 DNA reads as TGTGCCAGCAGCTATCCTCGGGGTACCTACAATGAGCAGTTCTTC. Residues: CASSYPRGTYNEQFF.

There are a few counts of this clonotype. The rearrangement uses TRBV4-1 and TRBJ1-6; D ambiguous. Germline assignment: CDR1 MGHRA and CDR2 YSYEKL. The CDR3 length is 16 residues. Trimming left V 3 bases short and J 3 bases short, with 12 bases between. The chain's CDR3 is CASSHQEGYYNSPLHF. CDR3 coding DNA: TGCGCCAGCAGCCACCAGGAAGGGTACTATAATTCACCCCTCCACTTT.

The rearrangement uses TRBV12-3 or TRBV12-4 and TRBJ1-6; weak D call: TRBD1 (5 bases). This CDR3 has 14 residues. Deletions cut 6 bases from V and 9 bases from J, with 15 bases between. The CDR3 nucleotides read TGTGCCAGCAGCCGAGGGGAGAGTGTTTCACCCCTCCACTTT. Its translation is CASSRGESVSPLHF.